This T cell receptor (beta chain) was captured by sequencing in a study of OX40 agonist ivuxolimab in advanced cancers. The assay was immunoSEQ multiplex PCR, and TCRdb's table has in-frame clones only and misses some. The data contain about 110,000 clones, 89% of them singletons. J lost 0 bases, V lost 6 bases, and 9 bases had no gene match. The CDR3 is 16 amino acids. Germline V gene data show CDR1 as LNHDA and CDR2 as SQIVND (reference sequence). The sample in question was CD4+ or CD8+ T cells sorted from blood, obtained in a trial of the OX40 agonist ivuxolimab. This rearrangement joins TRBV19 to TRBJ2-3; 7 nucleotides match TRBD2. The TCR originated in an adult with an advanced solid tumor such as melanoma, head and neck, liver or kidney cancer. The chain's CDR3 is CASSILADPSTDTQYF. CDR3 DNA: TGTGCCAGTAGCATTCTAGCGGACCCTAGCACAGATACGCAGTATTTT.